This entry lists 16 T cell receptor beta chains sequenced from one sample in a study of blood T cell repertoires in COVID-19. Assay: immunoSEQ multiplex PCR; the TCRdb copy retains only in-frame clones and omits some. The data show 150,000 to 200,000 clones, around 85% seen once. Material: peripheral blood. The receptors stem from a man between 65 and 80 years old with active or convalescent COVID-19.

The chain combines TRBV28 with TRBJ2-3; TRBD2 is a possible D gene (6 bases). V lost 1 base to trimming and J lost 1 base, with 9 bases between them. Germline V lookup: CDR1 MDHEN, CDR2 SYDVKM. The CDR3 consists of 15 residues. The CDR3 protein is CASSLLGLRTDTQYF. Written as DNA, the CDR3 is TGTGCCAGCAGTTTATTGGGACTTCGCACAGATACGCAGTATTTT.

The J gene is TRBJ2-5, the V gene TRBV5-5; TRBD2 might be the D (5 bases). Germline V CDR1 and CDR2: SGHKS, YYEKEE (reference sequence). With 6 bases removed from V and 10 bases from J, the gap between germline ends came to 16 bases. This CDR3 contains 12 residues. CDR3 region: CASITGVRDQYF. The CDR3 nucleotides are TGTGCCAGCATCACCGGGGTACGGGACCAGTACTTC.

This chain links TRBV6-2 or TRBV6-3 with TRBJ2-3; TRBD1 matches at 8 bases. This CDR3 has 17 residues. With V trimmed by 2 bases and J by 1 base, 8 bases remained unmatched. Per the germline V gene, CDR1 is MNHEY and CDR2 is SVGEGT. In nucleotides, the CDR3 is TGTGCCAGCAGTTACCCAAGCGGACAGGGTGGCACAGATACGCAGTATTTT. This sequence encodes CASSYPSGQGGTDTQYF.

The V call is TRBV7-2, the J call TRBJ2-7, with D perhaps TRBD1 (5 bases). Trimming took 5 bases from V and 3 from J, leaving 17 bases between them. Germline loops: CDR1 SGHTA, CDR2 FQGNSA. The CDR3 has 15 amino acids. The CDR3 coding sequence is TGTGCCAGCAGCCTGACCACGTCAGGGTACTACGAGCAGTACTTC. It specifies CASSLTTSGYYEQYF.

The rearrangement joins TRBV4-1 to TRBJ2-6, with a possible D match to TRBD2 (5 bases). Per the germline V gene, CDR1 is MGHRA and CDR2 is YSYEKL. The length of the CDR3 is 17 residues. The V end lost 3 bases, the J end lost 0 bases, and 12 bases lay between the germline ends. CDR3 nucleotide sequence: TGCGCCAGCAGCCAGACTAACACCCGCTCTGGGGCCAACGTCCTGACTTTC. Translated: CASSQTNTRSGANVLTF.

This chain joins TRBV6-5 and TRBJ1-1, with D tentatively TRBD1 (5 bases). Germline lookup yields CDR1 MNHEY and CDR2 SVGAGI. The germline V and J ends were trimmed by 6 bases and 3 bases, with 14 bases remaining between them. CDR3 length: 14 residues. Here the CDR3 DNA reads TGTGCCAGCAGGGGGCGGCCTAGGGACACTGAAGCTTTCTTT. Its translation: CASRGRPRDTEAFF.

The J gene is TRBJ2-3, the V gene TRBV2, with 11 bases lining up with TRBD2. Germline V gene lookup returns CDR1 SNHLY and CDR2 FYNNEI. The CDR3 spans 16 residues. The J segment lost 1 base and the V segment lost 5 bases, leaving 5 bases of the junction unmatched. The CDR3 bases are TGTGCCAGCAGTTTAGCGGGAGGGCCCGGCACAGATACGCAGTATTTT. Protein: CASSLAGGPGTDTQYF.

The CDR3 nucleotides read TGTGCCAGCAGTACCCCGGGCGGGGGACCTAACACTGAAGCTTTCTTT. Its protein is CASSTPGGGPNTEAFF. The chain carries TRBV27 and TRBJ1-1; D is perhaps TRBD1 (5 bases). The germline gives CDR1 MNHEY, CDR2 SMNVEV (reference sequence). V lost 5 bases, J lost 2 bases, and 18 bases lay in between. The CDR3 sequence is 16 residues long.

The V gene is TRBV21-1, the J gene TRBJ2-3; the D segment call TRBD2 is taken from the table without a DNA check. TRBV21-1 corresponds to a pseudogene. The CDR3 contains 18 residues. The CDR3 loop is CASERLAGSRESTDTQYF. The CDR3 region has the DNA TGTGCCAGCGAGAGGCTAGCGGGATCCAGAGAGAGCACAGATACGCAGTATTTT.

The genes are TRBV3-1 (or the pseudogene TRBV3-2) and TRBJ1-1; maybe TRBD1 (6 bases). This CDR3 is 14 amino acids long. Germline values: CDR1 LGHDT, CDR2 YNNKEL (reference sequence). Trimming pared 2 bases from V and 3 bases from J, leaving 10 bases between. The CDR3 region is CASSQTQGYTEAFF. CDR3 in DNA: TGTGCCAGCAGCCAAACACAGGGATACACTGAAGCTTTCTTT.

V usage is TRBV7-2 and J usage is TRBJ2-1; 7 nucleotides line up with TRBD2. The CDR3 has 15 residues. CDR1 and CDR2 (germline): SGHTA, FQGNSA. Trimming took 2 bases from V and 8 from J; bases not matched to a gene: 9. The CDR3 here is CASSLSGGSGDEQFF. The CDR3 coding sequence is TGTGCCAGCAGCTTAAGCGGCGGGAGTGGCGATGAGCAGTTCTTC.

This rearrangement joins TRBV30 to TRBJ1-5, with unresolved D. The germline V gene encodes CDR1 GTSNPN and CDR2 SVGIG (reference sequence). V shed 1 base and J shed 5 bases, with 12 bases lying between them. The CDR3 is 14 amino acids. The CDR3 DNA reads TGTGCCTGGAGTGGTTCCCGTAGTTATCAGCCCCAGCATTTT. Its protein product is CAWSGSRSYQPQHF.

The genes are TRBV7-2 and TRBJ2-7; D not certain. Germline V gene lookup returns CDR1 SGHTA and CDR2 FQGNSA. V was pared by 5 bases and J by 2 bases, with 7 bases between. The CDR3 has 12 amino acids. CDR3 coding DNA: TGTGCCAGCAGCATAAATCCCTACGAGCAGTACTTC. Protein: CASSINPYEQYF.

The chain uses TRBV5-1 and TRBJ1-6; TRBD1 aligns across 8 bases. After removal of 3 bases from V and 10 bases from J, the junction contained 9 bases not matched to a gene. Germline V gives CDR1 SGHRS, CDR2 YFSETQ. There are 15 residues in the CDR3. The CDR3 sequence is CASSSETGEGSPLHF. CDR3 nucleotide sequence: TGCGCCAGCAGCTCCGAGACAGGGGAAGGCTCACCCCTCCACTTT.

The gene calls are TRBV30 and TRBJ1-2; D may be TRBD1 (5 bases). Germline assignment: CDR1 GTSNPN and CDR2 SVGIG (reference sequence). Trimming cost V 3 bases and J 4 bases, with 18 bases left between them. CDR3 size: 15 residues. The CDR3 protein is CAWSGGVRGGYGYTF. In nucleotides, the CDR3 is TGTGCCTGGAGCGGAGGGGTTAGGGGTGGCTATGGCTACACCTTC.

V and J are TRBV3-1 (or the pseudogene TRBV3-2) and TRBJ1-2; perhaps TRBD1 as D (6 bases). Between the trimmed V and J ends, which lost 1 base and 7 bases, there was a span of 19 bases. CDR1 LGHDT and CDR2 YNNKEL come from the germline V gene (reference sequence). CDR3 length: 16 residues. The CDR3, as DNA: TGTGCCAGCAGCCAAGTATCTCGCAGGGGTGATGGTGGCTACACCTTC. Encoded protein: CASSQVSRRGDGGYTF.